This T cell receptor (beta chain) was recorded in a study of blood T cells in healthy people across ages. Turning to this clonotype: Antigen unknown.

Alongside a J-beta primer mix, a sample-barcoded 5' primer served in a second PCR lasting roughly 7 to 11 cycles. Every cDNA molecule carried a tag from a template-switch adaptor bearing 12 random nucleotides. TCRdb itself ran the 5' RACE reads through MiXCR, one entry per CDR3 protein. The table records under 700,000 distinct CDR3 sequences, around 24% of them present only once. Points from the study as a whole: Long-lived donors carried more naive CD4+ cells and greater diversity than aged donors.

Germline CDR1 and CDR2: DFQATT and SNEGSKA (reference sequence). This CDR3 contains 13 residues. V was cut by 5 bases and J by 4 bases, with 14 bases left in between. This same sample was also part of a study on T cells of mothers and their children.

The sequenced material came from blood. This sequence joins TRBV20-1 and TRBJ2-5; no reliable D call. This clonotype originated in a boy younger than 18 in good health. This CDR3 is CSALTVALETQYF. CDR3 nucleotides: TGCAGTGCTCTTACGGTGGCCCTAGAGACCCAGTACTTC.